A selection of T cell receptor beta chains follows, all from one sample in a study of radiotherapy plus CTLA-4 blockade in lung cancer. Sequencing used immunoSEQ multiplex PCR; TCRdb keeps in-frame clones, though not all of them. The table lists about 91,000 clones, roughly 78% of them singletons, with about an eighth in the top ten. The specimen was peripheral blood, collected from a patient treated with radiotherapy plus ipilimumab. Receptors originate from a human donor with non-small cell lung cancer that progressed on radiotherapy plus ipilimumab. CDR3s include the opening cysteine and the closing phenylalanine or tryptophan. The order of the fields is V gene, clone size, D gene, J gene, CDR3 DNA, CDR3 protein. The D gene is left open where the match is weak. Size is stated for part of the rows, as once, few or many counts, or as a class when the clone is expanded.

TRBV15	-	-	TRBJ1-3	TGTGCCACCAGCCCCACCGGCAGGGAGGCTGGAAACACCATATATTTT	CATSPTGREAGNTIYF
TRBV2	-	-	TRBJ2-6	TGTGCCACCAGCCGCGAGGCGGGGGCGTCCGGGGCCAACGTCCTGACTTTC	CATSREAGASGANVLTF
TRBV28	-	-	TRBJ2-7	TGTGCCAGCAGTATTACTCCGGACGCGAGCTACGAGCAGTACTTC	CASSITPDASYEQYF
TRBV5-4	-	-	TRBJ1-1	TGTGCCAGCAGCCTGGACAGCCTAGGGACTGAAGCTTTCTTT	CASSLDSLGTEAFF
TRBV5-6	-	TRBD1	TRBJ1-5	TGTGCCAGCAGCCTGGGACAGGGAGGTAGTCAGCCCCAGCATTTT	CASSLGQGGSQPQHF
TRBV28	once	-	TRBJ2-1	TGTGCCAGCAGTCCGGGCCCCAGCTCCTACAATGAGCAGTTCTTC	CASSPGPSSYNEQFF
TRBV19	-	-	TRBJ2-3	TGTGCCAGTAGTATGAATGGCAGGGACACAGATACGCAGTATTTT	CASSMNGRDTDTQYF
TRBV7-6	-	TRBD2	TRBJ2-5	TGTGCCAGCAGCTCCGGGACTAGCGGGGGGGTCCTACAAGAGACCCAGTACTTC	CASSSGTSGGVLQETQYF
TRBV2	-	-	TRBJ1-1	TGTGCCAGCGGGGGGGATCAGAACACTGAAGCTTTCTTT	CASGGDQNTEAFF
TRBV15	-	-	TRBJ1-2	TGTGCCACCAGCAGGGAACGGGGGGTGAACTATGGCTACACCTTC	CATSRERGVNYGYTF
TRBV4-3	large	-	TRBJ1-2	TGCGCCAGCAGCCAAGATTTCGGAGGGGGTGGTGGCTACACCTTC	CASSQDFGGGGGYTF
TRBV28	-	-	TRBJ1-4	TGTGCCAGCAGTTTATACAGTAATGAAAAACTGTTTTTT	CASSLYSNEKLFF
TRBV10-3	-	-	TRBJ1-4	TGTGCCATCAGTGAGGCTGGGACTAATGAAAAACTGTTTTTT	CAISEAGTNEKLFF
TRBV4-3	-	-	TRBJ1-1	TGCGCCAGCAGCCTTCACGGGGCGAACACTGAAGCTTTCTTT	CASSLHGANTEAFF